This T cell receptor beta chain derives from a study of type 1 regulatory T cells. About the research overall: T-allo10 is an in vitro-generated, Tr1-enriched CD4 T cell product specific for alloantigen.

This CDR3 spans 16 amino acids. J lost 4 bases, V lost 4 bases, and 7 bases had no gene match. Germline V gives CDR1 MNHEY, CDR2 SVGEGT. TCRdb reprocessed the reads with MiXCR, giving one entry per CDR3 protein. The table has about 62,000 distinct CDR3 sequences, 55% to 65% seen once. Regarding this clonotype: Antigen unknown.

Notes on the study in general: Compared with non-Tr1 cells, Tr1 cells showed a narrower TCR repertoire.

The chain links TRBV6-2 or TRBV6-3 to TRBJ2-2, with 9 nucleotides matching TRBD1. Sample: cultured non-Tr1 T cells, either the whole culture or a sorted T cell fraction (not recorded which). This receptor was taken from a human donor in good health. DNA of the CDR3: TGTGCCAGCAGTTTCGGGACAGGGTATTCCACCGGGGAGCTGTTTTTT. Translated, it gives CASSFGTGYSTGELFF.